These 15 T cell receptor beta chains came from one sample sequenced in a study of early T cells in non-severe SARS-CoV-2 infection. Each CDR3 protein is one row after TCRdb ran MiXCR on the 5' RACE reads. The data contain 65,000 to 85,000 distinct CDR3 sequences, about 13% of them singletons. Sequences were obtained from whole blood. Source of these receptors: an adult who was a healthcare worker with PCR-confirmed SARS-CoV-2 infection or an uninfected control (not recorded which).

The V and J genes are TRBV6-2 or TRBV6-3 and TRBJ2-3, with TRBD1 identical over 8 bases. The ends lost 5 bases at V and 1 base at J; junction bases unmatched: 8. CDR1 and CDR2 (germline): MNHEY, SVGEGT. This CDR3 has 16 amino acids. The CDR3 protein is CASSPNPGQGTDTQYF. In nucleotides, the CDR3 is TGTGCCAGCAGTCCAAATCCGGGACAGGGCACAGATACGCAGTATTTT.

V is TRBV5-6 and J is TRBJ2-5, with 8 bases that match TRBD1. The V segment lost 4 bases and the J segment 5 bases; nucleotides outside the gene matches: 13. Germline CDR1 reads SGHDT; CDR2 reads YYEEEE. This CDR3 is 16 amino acids long. CDR3 protein: CASSAKRDRRRETQYF. The CDR3 bases are TGTGCCAGCAGCGCCAAACGGGACAGGCGGAGGGAGACCCAGTACTTC.

This clonotype has ten or more counts. V is TRBV7-2 and J is TRBJ1-2; D gene uncertain. The CDR3 is 12 residues long. The germline CDR1 and CDR2 sequences are SGHTA and FQGNSA. V gave up 0 bases and J gave up 1 base, with 0 bases separating them. The CDR3, as DNA: TGTGCCAGCAGCTTAGCTAACTATGGCTACACCTTC. Residues: CASSLANYGYTF.

The chain combines TRBV11-1 with TRBJ2-7; 11 positions agree with TRBD2. Germline CDR1 SGHAT, CDR2 FQDESV (reference sequence). V lost 0 bases to trimming and J lost 0 bases; unmatched junction nucleotides: 4. There are 17 residues in the CDR3. Here the CDR3 reads CASSLAGLAGPSYEQYF. The DNA of the CDR3 is TGTGCCAGCAGCTTAGCCGGACTAGCGGGTCCCTCCTACGAGCAGTACTTC.

The chain employs TRBV20-1 and TRBJ2-7, with 9 positions matching TRBD1. J was trimmed by 3 bases and V by 5 bases; bases with no gene match: 5. The V gene's germline CDR1 is DFQATT and CDR2 SNEGSKA (reference sequence). The CDR3 is 13 amino acids. The CDR3 sequence is CSALRQGDYEQYF. The CDR3 bases are TGCAGTGCTTTGAGACAGGGGGACTACGAGCAGTACTTC.

This clonotype was seen only a few times. The chain links TRBV30 to TRBJ2-7; tentative D call: TRBD1 (6 bases). Germline CDR1 reads GTSNPN; CDR2 reads SVGIG (reference sequence). This CDR3 is built from 13 residues. V was clipped by 5 bases and J by 6 bases, with 17 bases between them. The CDR3 DNA follows: TGTGCCTGGGGGTGGGGGCAGGGAGCCGAGCAGTACTTC. Protein: CAWGWGQGAEQYF.

This chain uses TRBV7-2 with TRBJ2-1; TRBD2 aligns across 7 bases. CDR1 and CDR2 from the germline V gene are SGHTA and FQGNSA. The CDR3 spans 18 residues. With 1 base clipped from V and 1 base from J, the junction kept 10 bases outside the gene matches. The CDR3 bases are TGTGCCAGCAGCTTAGGCTCAGGACTAGTACGGTCCTACAATGAGCAGTTCTTC. Translation gives CASSLGSGLVRSYNEQFF. Together with reference TRBV7-2 and TRBJ2-1, the CDR3 gives the full variable domain: GAGVSQSPSNKVTEKGKDVELRCDPISGHTALYWYRQSLGQGLEFLIYFQGNSAPDKSGLPSDRFSAERTGGSVSTLTIQRTQQEDSAVYLCASSLGSGLVRSYNEQFFGPGTRLTVL.

This chain joins TRBV7-2 and TRBJ1-1; D is perhaps TRBD1 (5 bases). The CDR3 is 14 residues long. Germline V gene sequence: CDR1 SGHTA, CDR2 FQGNSA. Trimming removed 6 bases from V and 1 base from J, with 12 bases in between. This CDR3 reads CASRVDSRNTEAFF. Written as DNA, the CDR3 is TGTGCCAGCAGGGTCGACAGCCGGAACACTGAAGCTTTCTTT.

V gene TRBV7-9 combines with J gene TRBJ2-7, with D possibly TRBD2 on 6 matching bases. The CDR3 runs 16 residues. V lost 3 bases and J lost 3, with 18 bases in between. The germline gives CDR1 SEHNR, CDR2 FQNEAQ (reference sequence). The CDR3 DNA sequence: TGTGCCAGCAGCTTTATTACCGGGACTGCAATCTACGAGCAGTACTTC. This encodes CASSFITGTAIYEQYF.

This clonotype was seen many times. CDR3 amino acids: CASSDWTGRWNTGELFF. CDR3 DNA: TGTGCCAGCAGCGACTGGACAGGCCGGTGGAACACCGGGGAGCTGTTTTTT. The chain joins TRBV11-2 to TRBJ2-2, with 7 positions matching TRBD1. There are 17 residues in the CDR3. J gave up 1 base and V 5 bases, and 10 bases lay outside the gene matches. The V gene's germline CDR1 is SGHAT and CDR2 FQNNGV.

In this sample, this clonotype turned up many times. The chain uses TRBV24-1 and TRBJ1-1; D perhaps matches TRBD1 (6 bases). The germline V gene has CDR1 KGHDR and CDR2 SFDVKD. Trimming removed 1 base from V and 10 bases from J, with 15 bases in between. The CDR3 runs 14 residues. CDR3 loop: CATSDFWTAIGAFF. CDR3 DNA sequence: TGTGCCACCAGTGATTTTTGGACAGCCATCGGAGCTTTCTTT.

In this sample, this clonotype turned up a few times. The rearrangement uses TRBV6-6 and TRBJ2-7, with D uncertain. This CDR3 spans 14 amino acids. V was cut by 5 bases and J by 4 bases, with 15 bases left in between. Germline V gives CDR1 MNHNY, CDR2 SVGAGI (reference sequence). The CDR3 loop is CASSPSLEPYEQYF. The CDR3 nucleotides read TGTGCCAGCAGTCCGAGTTTGGAGCCTTACGAGCAGTACTTC.

There are a few counts of this clonotype. The genes are TRBV15 and TRBJ1-6; D is uncertain. Trimming stripped 5 bases from V and 6 bases from J, with 14 bases between. Germline V gives CDR1 LNHNV, CDR2 YYDKDF (reference sequence). This CDR3 comprises 15 residues. CDR3 amino acids: CATSVIPGSNSPLHF. In nucleotides, the CDR3 is TGTGCCACCAGCGTGATACCGGGCTCTAATTCACCCCTCCACTTT.

There are a few counts of this clonotype. V is TRBV27 and J is TRBJ2-7; 8 bases are a match to TRBD2. Per the germline V gene, CDR1 is MNHEY and CDR2 is SMNVEV (reference sequence). The CDR3 runs to 17 residues. V was pared by 6 bases and J by 6 bases, with 19 bases of the junction left unmatched. The CDR3 DNA sequence: TGTGCCAGCAGCCGATATTATACCGGGACTAGACCCGCCGAGCAGTACTTC. Translating gives CASSRYYTGTRPAEQYF.

The V and J genes are TRBV10-3 and TRBJ1-4, with D unclear. CDR1 is ENHRY, CDR2 SYGVKD, per germline. V was shortened by 2 bases and J by 6 bases, with 10 bases between the two germline ends. The CDR3 covers 14 residues. The CDR3 sequence: CAISEEAGDEKLFF. The CDR3 DNA reads TGTGCCATCAGTGAGGAGGCAGGAGATGAAAAACTGTTTTTT.